These 18 T cell receptor beta chains were all obtained from the same sample, sequenced in a study of blood T cells in healthy people across ages. Combining a sample-barcoded 5' primer with a J-beta primer mix, a second PCR ran for roughly 6 to 12 cycles. A single record per CDR3 protein comes from TCRdb applying MiXCR to the 5' RACE reads. Of around 1,600,000 distinct CDR3 sequences in the sample, 42% were seen once. Material for sequencing was blood. These receptors all stem from a woman between 18 and 30 years old in good health.

This clonotype was found once. This chain links TRBV3-1 with TRBJ2-1, with TRBD2 as a possible D gene (5 bases). The J call may not be correct, given that the DNA end is closer to TRBJ2-7. The length of the CDR3 is 14 residues. Germline V CDR1 and CDR2: LGHDT, YNNKEL (reference sequence). The CDR3 sequence: CASSPWTGDYEQYF. The CDR3 DNA follows: TGTGCCAGCAGCCCCTGGACTGGCGACTACGAGCAGTACTTC.

The CDR3 here is CAISESALVSPLHF. The DNA of the CDR3 is TGTGCCATCAGTGAGTCGGCCCTGGTTTCACCCCTCCACTTT. This chain links TRBV10-3 with TRBJ1-6; D unresolved. Germline V gene sequence: CDR1 ENHRY, CDR2 SYGVKD. The germline V and J ends were trimmed by 0 bases and 9 bases, with 9 bases remaining between them. The CDR3 extends over 14 amino acids.

This chain connects TRBV6-5 to TRBJ2-1; D might be TRBD1 (6 bases). TRBJ2-7 explains the end of the DNA better; the J call may be wrong. Germline V CDR1 and CDR2: MNHEY, SVGAGI. This CDR3 is 15 amino acids long. The CDR3 bases are TGTGCCAGCAGTTCCCCGGACAGACACTACAATGAGCAGTACTTC. Residues: CASSSPDRHYNEQYF.

The sample holds a few counts of this clonotype. This rearrangement joins TRBV27 to TRBJ2-4; weak D call: TRBD2 (5 bases). Matching the DNA end better, TRBJ2-7 makes the J call doubtful. This CDR3 has 13 amino acids. Germline CDR1 MNHEY, CDR2 SMNVEV (reference sequence). The CDR3 DNA reads TGTGCCAGCAGTTTCGGGGAAATCTACGAGCAGTACTTC. Residues: CASSFGEIYEQYF.

This chain connects TRBV27 to TRBJ2-7; TRBD1 matches 9 bases. This CDR3 is 14 amino acids long. J gave up 2 bases and V 7 bases, and 6 bases lay outside the gene matches. Germline CDR1 reads MNHEY; CDR2 reads SMNVEV (reference sequence). CDR3 DNA: TGTGCCAGCACTTCAGGACAGGGGCCCTACGAGCAGTACTTC. This encodes CASTSGQGPYEQYF.

This clonotype was recorded once. V gene TRBV12-3 or TRBV12-4 combines with J gene TRBJ2-1, with 9 bases that match TRBD2. The J segment lost 5 bases and the V segment lost 2 bases, leaving 10 bases of the junction unmatched. The CDR3 extends over 17 amino acids. The CDR3 region has the DNA TGTGCCAGCAGTTTACGTCGGGAGGCTAGCGGGGACAATGAGCAGTTCTTC. It specifies CASSLRREASGDNEQFF.

The rearrangement uses TRBV6-1 and TRBJ1-6, with D possibly being TRBD1 (5 bases). This CDR3 is 16 amino acids long. CDR1 is MNHNS, CDR2 SASEGT, per germline. The V gene lost 6 bases and the J gene lost 8 bases, with 20 bases spanning the gap. As DNA, the CDR3 is TGTGCCAGCAGCCCCCGAGGGCAGGGTCGGTATTCACCCCTCCACTTT. Amino acid sequence: CASSPRGQGRYSPLHF.

The rearrangement joins TRBV12-3 or TRBV12-4 to TRBJ2-7; tentative D call: TRBD1 (5 bases). CDR3 length: 14 amino acids. V lost 8 bases and J lost 5, with 19 bases in between. CDR3 nucleotides: TGTGCCAGCGGACGACAGTCGAGAAACCACGAGCAGTACTTC. This sequence encodes CASGRQSRNHEQYF.

This clonotype was counted many times. This chain uses TRBV2 with TRBJ2-1, with 7 bases that match TRBD2. This CDR3 has 15 residues. V gave up 6 bases and J gave up 2 bases; unmatched junction bases: 7. Germline values: CDR1 SNHLY, CDR2 FYNNEI. The CDR3 DNA is TGTGCCAGCAGGGAGAGGGGAGGGACCTACAATGAGCAGTTCTTC. This gives the protein CASRERGGTYNEQFF.

V usage is TRBV20-1 and J usage is TRBJ1-5; D unclear. Trimming left V 7 bases short and J 7 bases short, with 14 bases between. CDR3 size: 12 residues. The germline CDR1 and CDR2 sequences are DFQATT and SNEGSKA (reference sequence). DNA for the CDR3: TGCAGTGGTAGGCCCGGGAACCAGCCCCAGCATTTT. As protein: CSGRPGNQPQHF.

In its sample, this clonotype was seen a few times. J is TRBJ1-5 and V is TRBV7-2, with TRBD1 identical over 8 bases. The CDR3 length is 16 residues. CDR1 and CDR2 from the germline V gene are SGHTA and FQGNSA. Losses at the gene ends were 6 bases for V and 6 bases for J; bases not matched to a gene: 13. The chain's CDR3 is CASSPNRQGRIQPQHF. CDR3 coding DNA: TGTGCCAGCAGTCCCAACCGACAGGGGAGGATTCAGCCCCAGCATTTT.

This clonotype was found a few times. The chain is built from TRBV29-1 and TRBJ1-1; 9 positions agree with TRBD1. Germline-derived CDR1 and CDR2 are SQVTM and ANQGSEA. The CDR3 totals 13 residues. With V trimmed by 7 bases and J by 3 bases, 6 bases remained unmatched. CDR3 residues: CSGSTGGYTEAFF. The CDR3 nucleotides read TGCAGCGGCAGTACAGGGGGCTACACTGAAGCTTTCTTT. Full variable domain (rest looked up from reference TRBV29-1 and TRBJ1-1): SAVISQKPSRDICQRGTSLTIQCQVDSQVTMMFWYRQQPGQSLTLIATANQGSEATYESGFVIDKFPISRPNLTFSTLTVSNMSPEDSSIYLCSGSTGGYTEAFFGQGTRLTVV.

This chain links TRBV13 with TRBJ2-7, with D unclear. This CDR3 has 13 amino acids. V was clipped by 7 bases and J by 2 bases, with 12 bases between them. The V gene's germline CDR1 is PRHDT and CDR2 FYEKMQ (reference sequence). For the CDR3, the DNA is TGTGCCAGCAAGGGCACAGATACCTACGAGCAGTACTTC. Encoded protein: CASKGTDTYEQYF.

This clonotype was seen a handful of times. The chain employs TRBV20-1 and TRBJ1-2, with D maybe TRBD1 (5 bases). Germline V gene data show CDR1 as DFQATT and CDR2 as SNEGSKA (reference sequence). Between the trimmed V and J ends, which lost 4 bases and 6 bases, there was a span of 15 bases. The CDR3 sequence is 13 residues long. The CDR3 is CSAIQGRRDGYTF. In nucleotides, the CDR3 is TGCAGTGCTATCCAGGGACGCCGGGATGGCTACACCTTC.

V gene TRBV10-3 combines with J gene TRBJ2-5; TRBD2 might be the D (6 bases). The CDR3 is made up of 15 amino acids. V dropped 8 bases and J dropped 5 bases, with 21 bases sitting between them. CDR1 is ENHRY, CDR2 SYGVKD, per germline. This CDR3 reads CAIAKDGRDRETQYF. The CDR3 nucleotides are TGTGCCATCGCTAAGGATGGGCGGGACCGGGAGACCCAGTACTTC.

V is TRBV11-2 and J is TRBJ2-1, with a weak D call TRBD2 (6 bases). The CDR3 covers 14 residues. Germline V gene lookup returns CDR1 SGHAT and CDR2 FQNNGV. Trimming removed 5 bases from V and 10 bases from J, with 18 bases in between. CDR3 in DNA: TGTGCCAGCAGCCGAGCGGGTTCCCCCTACGAGCAGTTCTTC. Translated: CASSRAGSPYEQFF.

The chain couples TRBV7-2 to TRBJ1-4; D is unclear. The CDR3 extends over 15 amino acids. V lost 4 bases to trimming and J lost 1 base, with 10 bases between them. Germline V gene sequence: CDR1 SGHTA, CDR2 FQGNSA. CDR3 amino acids: CASSSRTLTNEKLFF. The CDR3 nucleotides are TGTGCCAGCAGCTCCCGGACTTTAACTAATGAAAAACTGTTTTTT.

This chain links TRBV6-6 with TRBJ1-2, with 9 bases lining up with TRBD1. CDR3 length equals 14 residues. Per the germline V gene, CDR1 is MNHNY and CDR2 is SVGAGI (reference sequence). Unmatched junction bases numbered 9, after V lost 6 bases and J lost 7 bases. The CDR3 protein is CASRRQGGPGGYTF. For the CDR3, the DNA is TGTGCCAGCAGGCGACAGGGGGGGCCCGGTGGCTACACCTTC.